This TCR beta chain was found in a study of shared clonotypes between healthy human individuals. On the study more broadly: Donors consisted of two women and a few men between 18 and 49. The study's findings and limits: Several donors showed sharing of about 4.7% of naive CD4 clonotypes.

All of the donors resided in Nashville, Tennessee, and each was a Caucasian adult. Clones were sequenced by immunoSEQ multiplex PCR, and TCRdb holds only the in-frame ones, with some missing. The table has 2 million to 2.5 million clones, around 93% seen once. With regard to this clone: No antigen is known for it.

Germline values: CDR1 SGHTA, CDR2 FQGNSA. CDR3 length: 13 residues. Trimming shortened V by 5 bases and J by 0 bases, and 8 bases separated the two germline ends. Material: naive CD4+ T cells from PBMCs. Subset specified: CD45RA+ positively selected. The sequence was collected from a man aged 18-30 years in good health. Some clones in this sample may be carry-over from other donors' samples. J is TRBJ2-7 and V is TRBV7-2; D uncertain. The CDR3 spells CASSHPSSYEQYF. The CDR3 region has the DNA TGTGCCAGCAGCCACCCTAGCTCCTACGAGCAGTACTTC.